A selection of T cell receptor beta chains follows, all from one sample in a study of T cell responses to AZD1222 COVID-19 vaccine. The data were produced by immunoSEQ multiplex PCR, yet TCRdb's version contains in-frame clones alone and is incomplete. The top ten clones hold around 5.6% of a sample with some 120,000 clones, 80% to 90% of them seen once. Source: peripheral blood, taken on day 0 of AZD1222 vaccination. The receptors shown here come from an adult in good health. Each CDR3 is given with its conserved first and last residue.

j_gene	v_gene	CDR3aa
TRBJ1-2	TRBV27	CASSPWARGGRDYGYTF
TRBJ1-1	TRBV5-1	CASSLLSGNTEAFF
TRBJ2-1	TRBV5-4	CASSLPGGRDYNNEQFF
TRBJ2-5	TRBV24-1	CATSNPAGAPQETQYF
TRBJ2-3	TRBV7-2	CASSPSRLAGGHTQYF
TRBJ2-3	TRBV6-4	CASSDSTSGGADTQYF
TRBJ2-1	TRBV6-6	CASSYSGLADNEQFF
TRBJ2-2	TRBV12-3/TRBV12-4	CASSFSGAGELFF
TRBJ2-1	TRBV14	CASSHNEQFF
TRBJ2-4	TRBV18	CASSPRPQNLAKNIQYF
TRBJ1-1	TRBV20-1	CSALWNTEAFF
TRBJ1-6	TRBV6-1	CASSEVGGSISPLHF
TRBJ2-7	TRBV3-1/TRBV3-2	CASSQMGGYEQYF
TRBJ1-2	TRBV6-6	CASSPGSSSGYTF
TRBJ2-2	TRBV19	CASSTHRETGELFF
TRBJ2-7	TRBV11-3	CASSLVGASSYEQYF
TRBJ1-1	TRBV4-1	CASSQAGWTEAFF
TRBJ2-7	TRBV30	CAWSVKGGQRRYEQYF
TRBJ2-1	TRBV10-3	CAISVRSSYNEQFF
TRBJ1-6	TRBV2	CASAEDRGNPLHF
TRBJ1-1	TRBV6-5	CASGLVNTEAFF
TRBJ1-2	TRBV30	CAWSVRLGYTF
TRBJ2-7	TRBV30	CAWGRGTGYYEQYF
TRBJ1-1	TRBV12-3/TRBV12-4	CASSAAMGTEAFF
TRBJ2-7	TRBV19	CASSIRTYNEQYF
TRBJ1-3	TRBV18	CASSPGGRDFFSGNTIYF
TRBJ2-3	TRBV29-1	CSVEEGASGQYF
TRBJ1-5	TRBV3-1/TRBV3-2	CASSHFVSNQPQHF
TRBJ1-5	TRBV5-1	CASSLGGRAYQPQHF